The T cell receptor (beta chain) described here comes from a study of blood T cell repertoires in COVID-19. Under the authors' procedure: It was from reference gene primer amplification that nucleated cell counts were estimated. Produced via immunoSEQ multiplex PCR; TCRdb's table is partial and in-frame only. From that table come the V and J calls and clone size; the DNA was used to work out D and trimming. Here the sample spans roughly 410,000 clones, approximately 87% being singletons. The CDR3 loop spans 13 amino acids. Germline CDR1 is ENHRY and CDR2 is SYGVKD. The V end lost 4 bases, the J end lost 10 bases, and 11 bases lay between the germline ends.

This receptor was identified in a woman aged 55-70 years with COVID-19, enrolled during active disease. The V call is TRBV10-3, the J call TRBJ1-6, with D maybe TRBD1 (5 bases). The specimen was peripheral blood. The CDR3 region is CAISGLGGSPLHF. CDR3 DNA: TGTGCCATCAGTGGGTTGGGGGGATCACCCCTCCACTTT.